This T cell receptor (beta chain) was identified in a study of blood T cell repertoires in COVID-19. For the study at large: Whether acute or convalescent, the COVID-19 samples came from the United States, Italy and Spain. PBMCs, B-cell-depleted T cells, or T cells were the source of the cDNA or gDNA that made up the material.

Authors' analysis steps: Researchers report that nucleated cell counts were estimated from reference gene primer amplification. The protocol was immunoSEQ multiplex PCR, while the TCRdb copy is restricted to in-frame clones and leaves out a portion. V, J and clone size were drawn from that table, and D and trimming were deduced from the DNA. The sample has some 220,000 clones; around 84% are singletons. Only one count was recorded for this clone. Material for sequencing was peripheral blood. The sequence came from a man between 45 and 60 years old with active or convalescent COVID-19.

The DNA of the CDR3 is TGTGCCAGCAGCCAGATCAGCGGGAGAGCAGATACGCAGTATTTT. Translated: CASSQISGRADTQYF. The J gene is TRBJ2-3, the V gene TRBV9, with 8 positions matching TRBD2. After removal of 4 bases from V and 4 bases from J, the junction contained 8 bases not matched to a gene. The V gene's germline CDR1 is SGDLS and CDR2 YYNGEE. The CDR3 length is 15 residues. Full variable domain (rest looked up from reference TRBV9 and TRBJ2-3): DSGVTQTPKHLITATGQRVTLRCSPRSGDLSVYWYQQSLDQGLQFLIQYYNGEERAKGNILERFSAQQFPDLHSELNLSSLELGDSALYFCASSQISGRADTQYFGPGTRLTVL.